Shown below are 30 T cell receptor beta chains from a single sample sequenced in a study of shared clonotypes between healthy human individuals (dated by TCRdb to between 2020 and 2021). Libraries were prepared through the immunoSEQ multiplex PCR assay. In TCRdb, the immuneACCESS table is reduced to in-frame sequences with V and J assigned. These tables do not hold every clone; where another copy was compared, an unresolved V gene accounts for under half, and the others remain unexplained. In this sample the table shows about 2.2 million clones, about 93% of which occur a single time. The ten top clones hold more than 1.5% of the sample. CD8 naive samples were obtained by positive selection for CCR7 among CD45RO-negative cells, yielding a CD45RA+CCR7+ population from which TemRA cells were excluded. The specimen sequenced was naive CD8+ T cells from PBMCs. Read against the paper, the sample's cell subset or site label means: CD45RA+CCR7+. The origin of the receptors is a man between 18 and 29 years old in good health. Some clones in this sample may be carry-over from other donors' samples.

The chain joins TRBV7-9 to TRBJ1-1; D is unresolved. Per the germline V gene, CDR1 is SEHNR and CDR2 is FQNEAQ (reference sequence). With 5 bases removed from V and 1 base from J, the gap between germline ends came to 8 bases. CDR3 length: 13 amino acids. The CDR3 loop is CASSDERNTEAFF. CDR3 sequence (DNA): TGTGCCAGCAGCGACGAGAGGAACACTGAAGCTTTCTTT.

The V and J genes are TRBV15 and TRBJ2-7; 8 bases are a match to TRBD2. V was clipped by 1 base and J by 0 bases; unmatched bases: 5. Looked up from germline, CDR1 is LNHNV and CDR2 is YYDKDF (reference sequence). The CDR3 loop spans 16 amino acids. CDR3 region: CATSRVPGGSSYEQYF. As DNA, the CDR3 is TGTGCCACCAGCAGAGTTCCGGGGGGGAGCTCCTACGAGCAGTACTTC.

CDR3 DNA sequence: TGTGCCAGCAGCCAAGATCTGGGACTAGCGGGAGTTACAGATACGCAGTATTTT. This sequence encodes CASSQDLGLAGVTDTQYF. J is TRBJ2-3 and V is TRBV14, with 14 positions matching TRBD2. The V gene's germline CDR1 is SGHDN and CDR2 FVKESK. This CDR3 is built from 18 residues. Trimming at V came to 0 bases and at J to 3 bases, leaving 5 bases not matched to a gene.

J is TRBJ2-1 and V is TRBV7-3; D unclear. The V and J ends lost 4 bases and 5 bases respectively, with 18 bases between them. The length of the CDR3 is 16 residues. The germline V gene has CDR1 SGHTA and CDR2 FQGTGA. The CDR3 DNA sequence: TGTGCCAGCAGCTCATGGGCCGATGGACCGAACAATGAGCAGTTCTTC. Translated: CASSSWADGPNNEQFF. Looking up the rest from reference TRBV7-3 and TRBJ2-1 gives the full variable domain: GAGVSQTPSNKVTEKGKYVELRCDPISGHTALYWYRQSLGQGPEFLIYFQGTGAADDSGLPNDRFFAVRPEGSVSTLKIQRTERGDSAVYLCASSSWADGPNNEQFFGPGTRLTVL.

The CDR3 region is CASNAAGGSYEQYF. For the CDR3, the DNA is TGTGCCAGCAATGCCGCAGGGGGGTCCTACGAGCAGTACTTC. J is TRBJ2-7 and V is TRBV28, with D perhaps TRBD1 (7 bases). V was pared by 7 bases and J by 1 base, with 14 bases between. This CDR3 spans 14 amino acids. CDR1 is MDHEN and CDR2 is SYDVKM in the germline V gene.

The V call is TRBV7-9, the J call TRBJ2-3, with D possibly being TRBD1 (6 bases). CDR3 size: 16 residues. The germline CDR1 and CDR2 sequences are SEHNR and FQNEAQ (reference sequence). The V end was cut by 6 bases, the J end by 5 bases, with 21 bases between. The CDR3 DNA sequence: TGTGCCAGCAGGGGGAGAGGACAGCCTGGGATAGATACGCAGTATTTT. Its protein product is CASRGRGQPGIDTQYF.

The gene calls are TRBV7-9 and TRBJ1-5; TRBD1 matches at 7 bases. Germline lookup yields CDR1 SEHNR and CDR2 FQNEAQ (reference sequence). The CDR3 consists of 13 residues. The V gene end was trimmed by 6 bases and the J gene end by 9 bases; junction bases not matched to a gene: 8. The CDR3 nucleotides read TGTGCCAGCAGGTGGGACAGCCAATCGCCCCAGCATTTT. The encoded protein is CASRWDSQSPQHF. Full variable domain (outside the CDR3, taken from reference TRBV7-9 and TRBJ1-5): DTGVSQNPRHKITKRGQNVTFRCDPISEHNRLYWYRQTLGQGPEFLTYFQNEAQLEKSRLLSDRFSAERPKGSFSTLEIQRTEQGDSAMYLCASRWDSQSPQHFGDGTRLSIL.

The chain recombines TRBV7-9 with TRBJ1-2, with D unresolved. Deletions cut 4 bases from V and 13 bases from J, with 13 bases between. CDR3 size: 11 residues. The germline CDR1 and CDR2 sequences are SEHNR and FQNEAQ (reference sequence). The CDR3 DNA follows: TGTGCCAGCAGCTCGACTCGATTTCGCACCTTC. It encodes CASSSTRFRTF.

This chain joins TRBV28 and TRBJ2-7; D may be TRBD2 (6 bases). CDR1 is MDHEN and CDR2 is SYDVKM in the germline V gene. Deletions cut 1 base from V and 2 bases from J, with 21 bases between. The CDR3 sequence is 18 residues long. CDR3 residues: CASSLSYGASATAYEQYF. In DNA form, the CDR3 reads TGTGCCAGCAGTTTATCCTACGGAGCTAGCGCGACAGCCTACGAGCAGTACTTC. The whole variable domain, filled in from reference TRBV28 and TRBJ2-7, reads DVKVTQSSRYLVKRTGEKVFLECVQDMDHENMFWYRQDPGLGLRLIYFSYDVKMKEKGDIPEGYSVSREKKERFSLILESASTNQTSMYLCASSLSYGASATAYEQYFGPGTRLTVT.

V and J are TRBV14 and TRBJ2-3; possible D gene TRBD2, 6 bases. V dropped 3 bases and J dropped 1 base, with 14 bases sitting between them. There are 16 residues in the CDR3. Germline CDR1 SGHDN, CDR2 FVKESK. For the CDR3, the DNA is TGTGCCAGCAGCCATCGAACGGGGGTTGGCACAGATACGCAGTATTTT. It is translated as CASSHRTGVGTDTQYF.

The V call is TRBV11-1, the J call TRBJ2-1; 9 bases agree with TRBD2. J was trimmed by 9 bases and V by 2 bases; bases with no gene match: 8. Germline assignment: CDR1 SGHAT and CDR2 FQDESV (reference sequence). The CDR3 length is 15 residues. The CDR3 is CASSLFTSGLREQFF. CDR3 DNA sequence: TGTGCCAGCAGCTTATTCACTAGCGGGCTGCGTGAGCAGTTCTTC.

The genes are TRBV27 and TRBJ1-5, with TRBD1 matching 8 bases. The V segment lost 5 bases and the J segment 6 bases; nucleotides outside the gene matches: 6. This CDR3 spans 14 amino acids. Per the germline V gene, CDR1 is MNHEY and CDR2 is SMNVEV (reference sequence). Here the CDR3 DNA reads TGTGCCAGCAGTCCGGACAGGGTGGGTCAGCCCCAGCATTTT. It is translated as CASSPDRVGQPQHF.

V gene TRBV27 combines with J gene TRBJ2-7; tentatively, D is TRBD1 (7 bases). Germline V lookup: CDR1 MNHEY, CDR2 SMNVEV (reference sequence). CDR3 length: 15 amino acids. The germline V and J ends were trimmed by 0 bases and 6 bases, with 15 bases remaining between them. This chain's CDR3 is CASSLSGGGGGEQYF. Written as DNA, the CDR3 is TGTGCCAGCAGTTTATCGGGCGGAGGGGGCGGCGAGCAGTACTTC.

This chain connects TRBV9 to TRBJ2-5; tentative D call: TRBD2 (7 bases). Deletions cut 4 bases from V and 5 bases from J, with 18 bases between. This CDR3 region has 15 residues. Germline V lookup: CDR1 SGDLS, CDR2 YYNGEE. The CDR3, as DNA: TGTGCCAGCAGCCCATCCGAAGGGGGAGGGGAGACCCAGTACTTC. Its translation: CASSPSEGGGETQYF.

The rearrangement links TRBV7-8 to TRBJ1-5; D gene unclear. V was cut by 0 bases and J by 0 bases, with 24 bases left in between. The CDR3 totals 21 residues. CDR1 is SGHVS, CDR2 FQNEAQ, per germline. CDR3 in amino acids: CASSLAFLGPPFKDSNQPQHF. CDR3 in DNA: TGTGCCAGCAGCTTAGCATTTCTGGGCCCCCCCTTTAAGGATAGCAATCAGCCCCAGCATTTT.

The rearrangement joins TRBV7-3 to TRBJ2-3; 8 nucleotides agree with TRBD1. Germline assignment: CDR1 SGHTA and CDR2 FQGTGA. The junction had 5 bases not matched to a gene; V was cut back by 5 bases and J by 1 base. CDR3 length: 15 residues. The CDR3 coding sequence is TGTGCCAGCAGCGACGGGACAGGAGGCACAGATACGCAGTATTTT. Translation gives CASSDGTGGTDTQYF.

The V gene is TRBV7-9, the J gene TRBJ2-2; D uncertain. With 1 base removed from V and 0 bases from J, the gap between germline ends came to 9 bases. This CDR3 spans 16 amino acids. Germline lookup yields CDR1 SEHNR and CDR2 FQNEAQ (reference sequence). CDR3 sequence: CASSLGRSPNTGELFF. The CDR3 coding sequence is TGTGCCAGCAGCTTAGGAAGGAGCCCGAACACCGGGGAGCTGTTTTTT. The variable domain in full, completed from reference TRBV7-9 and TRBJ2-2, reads DTGVSQNPRHKITKRGQNVTFRCDPISEHNRLYWYRQTLGQGPEFLTYFQNEAQLEKSRLLSDRFSAERPKGSFSTLEIQRTEQGDSAMYLCASSLGRSPNTGELFFGEGSRLTVL.

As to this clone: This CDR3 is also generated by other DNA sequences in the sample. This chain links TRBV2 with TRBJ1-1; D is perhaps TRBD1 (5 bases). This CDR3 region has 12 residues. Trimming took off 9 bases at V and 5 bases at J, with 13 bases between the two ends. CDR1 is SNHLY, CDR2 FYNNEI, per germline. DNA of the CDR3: TGTGCCAGTAGCGAATGGGGGACTGAAGCTTTCTTT. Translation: CASSEWGTEAFF.

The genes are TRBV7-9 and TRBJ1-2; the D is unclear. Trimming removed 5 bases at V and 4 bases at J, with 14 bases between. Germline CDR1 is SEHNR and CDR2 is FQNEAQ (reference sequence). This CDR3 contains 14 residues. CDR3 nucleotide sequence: TGTGCCAGCAGCCCTAATCAGTACTTCTATGGCTACACCTTC. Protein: CASSPNQYFYGYTF.

The CDR3 nucleotides read TGTGCCAGCAGTGAAGTGGCAGGCTCTCCATACGAGCAGTACTTC. It specifies CASSEVAGSPYEQYF. J is TRBJ2-7 and V is TRBV25-1; D not resolved. Between the trimmed V and J ends, which lost 2 bases and 4 bases, there was a span of 15 bases. This CDR3 region has 15 residues. The germline V gene encodes CDR1 MGHDK and CDR2 SYGVNS.

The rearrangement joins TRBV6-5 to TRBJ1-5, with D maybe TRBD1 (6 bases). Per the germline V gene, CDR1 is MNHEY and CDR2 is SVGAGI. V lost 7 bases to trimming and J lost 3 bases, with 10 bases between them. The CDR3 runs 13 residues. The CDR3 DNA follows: TGTGCCAGCAAGGGGGGAGCCAATCAGCCCCAGCATTTT. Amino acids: CASKGGANQPQHF.

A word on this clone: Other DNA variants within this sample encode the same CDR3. The CDR3 here is CASSLRGYSYEQYF. CDR3 nucleotide sequence: TGTGCCAGCAGTTTACGAGGCTACTCCTACGAGCAGTACTTC. The chain carries TRBV27 and TRBJ2-7, with D unresolved. V lost 2 bases, J lost 0 bases, and 8 bases lay in between. Germline CDR1 and CDR2: MNHEY and SMNVEV (reference sequence). This CDR3 comprises 14 residues.

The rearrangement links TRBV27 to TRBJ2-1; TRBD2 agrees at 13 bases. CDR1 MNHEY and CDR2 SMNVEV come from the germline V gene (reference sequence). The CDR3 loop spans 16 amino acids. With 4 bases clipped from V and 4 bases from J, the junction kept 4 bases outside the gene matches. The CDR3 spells CASSSQGLAGYNEQFF. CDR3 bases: TGTGCCAGCAGTTCCCAGGGACTAGCGGGATACAATGAGCAGTTCTTC.

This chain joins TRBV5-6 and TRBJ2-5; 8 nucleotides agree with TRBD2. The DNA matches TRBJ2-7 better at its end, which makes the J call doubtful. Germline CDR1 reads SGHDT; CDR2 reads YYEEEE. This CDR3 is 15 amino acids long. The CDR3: CASSWGLLGTSEQYF. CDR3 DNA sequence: TGTGCCAGCAGCTGGGGCCTCCTAGGGACTAGCGAGCAGTACTTC.

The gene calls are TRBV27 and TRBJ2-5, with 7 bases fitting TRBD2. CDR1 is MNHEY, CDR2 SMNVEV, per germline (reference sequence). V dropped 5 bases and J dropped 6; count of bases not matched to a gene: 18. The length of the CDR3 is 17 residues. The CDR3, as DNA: TGTGCCAGCAGTCCCCGACTAGCAGAAGAGGCGCGGCAGACCCAGTACTTC. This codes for CASSPRLAEEARQTQYF.

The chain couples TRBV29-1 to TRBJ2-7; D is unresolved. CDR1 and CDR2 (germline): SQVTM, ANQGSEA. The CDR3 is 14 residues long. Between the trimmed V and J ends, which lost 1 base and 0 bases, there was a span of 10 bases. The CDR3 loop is CSVEAGQGSYEQYF. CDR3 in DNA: TGCAGCGTTGAAGCGGGCCAAGGCTCCTACGAGCAGTACTTC.

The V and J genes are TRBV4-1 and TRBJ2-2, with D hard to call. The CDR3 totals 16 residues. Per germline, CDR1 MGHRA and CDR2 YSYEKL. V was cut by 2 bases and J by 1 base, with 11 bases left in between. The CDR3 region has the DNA TGCGCCAGCAGCCAATCGGTGGAAAAGAACACCGGGGAGCTGTTTTTT. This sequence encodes CASSQSVEKNTGELFF.

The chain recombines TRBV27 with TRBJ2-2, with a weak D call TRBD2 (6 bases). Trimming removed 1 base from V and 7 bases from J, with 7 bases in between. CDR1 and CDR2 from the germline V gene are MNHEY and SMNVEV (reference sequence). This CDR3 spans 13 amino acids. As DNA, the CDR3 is TGTGCCAGCAGTTTATTGGGGGGCGGGGAGCTGTTTTTT. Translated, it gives CASSLLGGGELFF.

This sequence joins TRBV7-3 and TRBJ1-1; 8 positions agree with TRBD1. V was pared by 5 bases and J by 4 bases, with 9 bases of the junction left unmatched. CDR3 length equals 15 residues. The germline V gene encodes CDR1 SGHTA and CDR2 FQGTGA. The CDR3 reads CASSPRTGRTTEAFF. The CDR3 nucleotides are TGTGCCAGCAGCCCCAGGACAGGGCGCACCACTGAAGCTTTCTTT.

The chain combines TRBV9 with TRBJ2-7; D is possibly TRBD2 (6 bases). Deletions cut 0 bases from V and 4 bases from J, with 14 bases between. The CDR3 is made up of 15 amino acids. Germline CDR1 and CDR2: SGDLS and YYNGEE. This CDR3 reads CASSVGGSGAYEQYF. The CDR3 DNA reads TGTGCCAGCAGCGTAGGGGGTAGCGGAGCTTACGAGCAGTACTTC.